A selection of T cell receptor beta chains follows, all from one sample in a study of CD8 T cells in ankylosing spondylitis. TCRdb re-analysed the 5' RACE reads in MiXCR, keeping a single row per CDR3 protein. The data show around 140,000 distinct CDR3 sequences, with 11% seen just once and about 4% held by the top ten. Sample: blood, either unsorted or a sorted T cell fraction (not recorded which). Receptor source: a female donor with ankylosing spondylitis or in good health (not recorded which). Both conserved end residues are part of each CDR3. Fields, in order: V gene, CDR3 length, CDR3 protein.

>TRBV6-1|17
CASSEAPGISYNSPLHF
>TRBV7-2|12
CASSLEVQEQYF
>TRBV7-3|17
CASSSFPGAGDTDTQYF
>TRBV27|14
CASSLTGSRWGYTF
>TRBV7-9|14
CASSLAGYWLEQFF
>TRBV24-1|12
CATWDRRGTQYF
>TRBV29-1|15
CSVEDGLAGRGEQFF
>TRBV4-2|18
CASSQDPGLQFVTDTQYF
>TRBV18|13
CASSPRTDNEQFF
>TRBV7-9|13
CASNRQGAYEQYF
>TRBV4-1|14
CASSRLLGTDEAFF
>TRBV11-2|17
CVSSSTVGSFLRNEQFF
>TRBV4-1|17
CASSQVFGVSGANVLTF
>TRBV7-9|14
CASSFGRTTDEQFF
>TRBV28|12
CASVTGTYEQYF
>TRBV5-5|14
CASSSLGGVTEAFF
>TRBV7-2|15
CASSLIAASTDTQYF
>TRBV28|17
CASSPAGRQGGKETQYF
>TRBV5-1|16
CASSLDPPPGTDTQYF
>TRBV7-3|15
CASSFRPRDNPRGFF
>TRBV29-1|14
CSVVGGAGVETQYF
>TRBV5-1|12
CASSLPPYEQYF
>TRBV24-1|14
CATSGQGVGETQYF
>TRBV2|14
CASRGTGSNQPQHF
>TRBV10-3|14
CAISENRDSGELFF
>TRBV19|14
CASRTTGEGQPQHF
>TRBV7-8|17
CASSLDSGRRPYNEQFF
>TRBV7-9|15
CASSLVEANTGELFF
>TRBV12-3/TRBV12-4|13
CASSFRSNQPQHF
>TRBV28|12
CAGKGVNTEAFF
>TRBV9|13
CASSLLETGELFF
>TRBV5-1|15
CASSSGVSLNTEAFF
>TRBV29-1|12
CSVENGGTEAFF
>TRBV12-3/TRBV12-4|16
CASSSPSGGSYNEQFF
>TRBV18|14
CASSPERGANVLTF
>TRBV7-7|14
CASSMTGIPHEQYF
>TRBV20-1|14
CSASERGPSYEQYF
>TRBV20-1|13
CSAATSYSYEQYF
>TRBV5-1|16
CASSPGTGPNTGELFF
>TRBV20-1|13
CSASDRGLGGYTF
>TRBV20-1|14
CSAGGLSSYNEQFF
>TRBV18|15
CASSPRRFSNQPQHF
>TRBV7-9|17
CASSSTGGAFGTDTQYF
>TRBV5-1|12
CASSLWPYGYTF
>TRBV21-1|15
CASSSDNDRANEQFF
>TRBV24-1|11
CATREGDEQFF
>TRBV7-2|16
CASSLPLAGGAYTQYF
>TRBV29-1|13
CSVVPVPYNEQFF
>TRBV12-3/TRBV12-4|15
CASSLGQIANYGYTF
>TRBV18|13
CASSPGWGTEAFF
>TRBV12-3/TRBV12-4|14
CASSFSRSNQPQHF
>TRBV7-9|13
CASSLGRSYEQYF
>TRBV29-1|13
CSTGGDRGNEQFF
>TRBV20-1|12
CSVASPNQPQHF
>TRBV5-1|12
CASSLIGYEQYF